These T cell receptor beta chains were read from a single sample in a study of shared clonotypes between healthy human individuals. Sequenced by immunoSEQ multiplex PCR; TCRdb stores in-frame clones only, minus some. In the table there are 450,000 to 600,000 clones, 60% to 85% of which are singletons. What was sequenced was PBMCs. Every receptor here comes from a middle-aged woman in good health. Some clones in this sample may be carry-over from other donors' samples. Both conserved end residues are part of each CDR3. The order of the fields is D gene, clone size, V gene, J gene, CDR3 protein, CDR3 DNA. A D gene is named only where the DNA matches it firmly. Where a row states a size, it is once, few, many or the class of an expanded clone; other rows omit it.

TRBD1	NA	TRBV11-3	TRBJ1-5	CASSLVGGGPQHF	TGTGCCAGCAGCTTGGTAGGGGGCGGGCCCCAGCATTTT
NA	NA	TRBV10-3	TRBJ1-1	CAISEGTGEAFF	TGTGCCATCAGTGAAGGGACCGGTGAAGCTTTCTTT
TRBD2	NA	TRBV13	TRBJ2-3	CASSLRTSGRLGTDTQYF	TGTGCCAGCAGCCTAAGGACTAGCGGGAGGCTCGGCACAGATACGCAGTATTTT
NA	few	TRBV28	TRBJ2-6	CASSFGAAYSGANVLTF	TGTGCCAGCAGTTTTGGGGCAGCCTACTCTGGGGCCAACGTCCTGACTTTC
TRBD2	NA	TRBV18	TRBJ2-1	CASSRISGLAGDNEQFF	TGTGCCAGCTCACGTATATCCGGACTAGCGGGAGACAATGAGCAGTTCTTC
NA	NA	TRBV30	TRBJ2-7	CAWSTGRAPYEQYF	TGTGCCTGGTCAACGGGGCGGGCCCCCTACGAGCAGTACTTC
NA	NA	TRBV19	TRBJ1-5	CASSIDWGGVQPQHF	TGTGCCAGTAGTATAGATTGGGGGGGCGTGCAGCCCCAGCATTTT
NA	NA	TRBV5-1	TRBJ2-5	CASSLLGGQRETQYF	TGCGCCAGCAGCTTGCTAGGGGGTCAGAGGGAGACCCAGTACTTC
NA	NA	TRBV6-5	TRBJ1-2	CASGGGRGYGYTF	TGTGCCAGTGGCGGAGGTCGAGGATATGGCTACACCTTC
NA	NA	TRBV11-2	TRBJ2-7	CASSRERVRTYEQYF	TGTGCCAGCAGCCGGGAGCGGGTTAGAACCTACGAGCAGTACTTC
TRBD1	NA	TRBV6-6	TRBJ1-6	CASGLDRGNSPLHF	TGTGCCAGCGGACTGGACAGGGGTAATTCACCCCTCCACTTT
NA	NA	TRBV6-1	TRBJ1-5	CASQWGPNQPQHF	TGTGCCAGCCAGTGGGGTCCCAATCAGCCCCAGCATTTT
NA	NA	TRBV9	TRBJ1-2	CASSVATGKLDGYTF	TGTGCCAGCAGCGTAGCTACGGGAAAACTGGATGGCTACACCTTC
NA	NA	TRBV7-2	TRBJ1-2	CASSVEGQVTGYTF	TGTGCCAGCAGCGTAGAGGGGCAGGTCACCGGCTACACCTTC
TRBD2	NA	TRBV11-3	TRBJ2-1	CASSPLSGGSYNEQFF	TGTGCCAGCAGCCCCCTTTCGGGAGGGTCCTACAATGAGCAGTTCTTC
NA	NA	TRBV5-1	TRBJ1-4	CASSLVGRGDEKLFF	TGCGCCAGCAGCTTGGTTGGACGGGGGGATGAAAAACTGTTTTTT
NA	NA	TRBV6-1	TRBJ1-4	CASSERGTLVKLFF	TGTGCCAGCAGTGAACGGGGAACCCTGGTAAAACTGTTTTTT
TRBD1	NA	TRBV5-4	TRBJ1-1	CASGTADREAFF	TGTGCCAGTGGGACAGCCGATCGGGAAGCTTTCTTT
NA	NA	TRBV11-2	TRBJ2-1	CASSLATGDYNEQFF	TGTGCCAGCAGCTTAGCGACGGGCGATTACAATGAGCAGTTCTTC
NA	NA	TRBV29-1	TRBJ2-1	CSVGTPTSYNEQFF	TGCAGCGTTGGGACCCCGACATCCTACAATGAGCAGTTCTTC
NA	NA	TRBV7-6	TRBJ2-6	CASSQLPLSFSGADVLTF	TGTGCCAGCAGCCAACTACCTCTAAGCTTCTCTGGGGCCGACGTCCTGACTTTC
NA	few	TRBV30	TRBJ2-6	CAWSEGSGANVLTF	TGTGCCTGGAGTGAGGGCTCTGGGGCCAACGTCCTGACTTTC
NA	NA	TRBV7-2	TRBJ2-3	CASSLGRTDTQYF	TGTGCCAGCAGCTTAGGGCGTACAGATACGCAGTATTTT
NA	NA	TRBV28	TRBJ2-5	CASSSGTPQETQYF	TGTGCCAGCAGTTCCGGGACACCACAAGAGACCCAGTACTTC
NA	NA	TRBV29-1	TRBJ1-1	CSVGVGGEAFF	TGCAGCGTTGGGGTGGGGGGTGAAGCTTTCTTT
NA	few	TRBV11-2	TRBJ1-5	CASSLDSWQPQHF	TGTGCCAGCAGCTTAGATAGCTGGCAGCCCCAGCATTTT
TRBD2	NA	TRBV14	TRBJ2-1	CASSPGLARRRNEQFF	TGTGCCAGCAGCCCCGGACTAGCGAGGAGGAGAAATGAGCAGTTCTTC
TRBD1	NA	TRBV27	TRBJ1-4	CASSLGTGLNEKLFF	TGTGCCAGCAGTTTAGGGACAGGGCTTAATGAAAAACTGTTTTTT
TRBD2	NA	TRBV19	TRBJ2-1	CASSTSGLVGEQFF	TGTGCCAGTTCGACTAGCGGGCTCGTCGGTGAGCAGTTCTTC
NA	NA	TRBV7-3	TRBJ2-5	CASSPDGQETQYF	TGTGCCAGCAGCCCCGATGGACAAGAGACCCAGTACTTC
NA	NA	TRBV9	TRBJ2-7	CASSVDFGAEQYF	TGTGCCAGCAGCGTAGATTTCGGGGCCGAGCAGTACTTC
TRBD1	NA	TRBV7-7	TRBJ1-4	CASSLDRGTNEKLFF	TGTGCTAGCAGCTTAGACAGGGGGACTAATGAAAAACTGTTTTTT
TRBD2	NA	TRBV27	TRBJ2-1	CASRGLADNEQFF	TGTGCCAGCCGCGGACTAGCGGACAATGAGCAGTTCTTC
TRBD1	once	TRBV2	TRBJ2-3	CASREIDRAFSTDTQYF	TGTGCCAGCAGAGAAATAGACAGGGCCTTTTCCACAGATACGCAGTATTTT
NA	NA	TRBV21-1	TRBJ2-1	CASSKRASGVNNEQFF	TGTGCCAGCAGCAAAAGGGCTAGCGGGGTTAACAATGAGCAGTTCTTC
NA	NA	TRBV30	TRBJ1-2	CAWSDVTNYGYTF	TGTGCCTGGAGTGACGTCACCAACTATGGCTACACCTTC
NA	NA	TRBV7-2	TRBJ1-1	CASSPSTQNTEAFF	TGTGCCAGCAGCCCATCGACACAAAACACTGAAGCTTTCTTT
NA	NA	TRBV4-1	TRBJ2-3	CASSRGDSADTQYF	TGCGCCAGCAGCCGGGGGGACAGTGCGGATACGCAGTATTTT
TRBD2	few	TRBV28	TRBJ2-7	CASSLAGGPRQYF	TGTGCCAGCAGTTTAGCGGGAGGGCCCCGGCAGTACTTC
NA	NA	TRBV5-1	TRBJ2-3	CASSPFDSTDTQYF	TGCGCCAGCAGCCCCTTCGACAGCACAGATACGCAGTATTTT
TRBD2	NA	TRBV9	TRBJ2-7	CASSVTSGIYEQYF	TGTGCCAGCAGCGTTACTAGCGGGATCTACGAGCAGTACTTC
TRBD1	NA	TRBV7-9	TRBJ1-4	CASSSGQVNNEKLFF	TGTGCCAGCAGCTCGGGACAGGTGAATAATGAAAAACTGTTTTTT
TRBD1	NA	TRBV5-4	TRBJ2-3	CASSLDRDTSTDTQYF	TGTGCCAGCAGCCTGGACAGGGACACTAGCACAGATACGCAGTATTTT
NA	NA	TRBV19	TRBJ2-7	CASSALRGYEQYF	TGTGCCAGTAGTGCCCTCCGGGGTTACGAGCAGTACTTC
TRBD1	NA	TRBV6-5	TRBJ1-1	CASSYFRDRECTEAFF	TGTGCCAGCAGTTACTTCCGGGACAGGGAGTGCACTGAAGCTTTCTTT
TRBD1	NA	TRBV27	TRBJ2-5	CASSLLIGGIGETQYF	TGTGCCAGCAGTTTATTGATAGGGGGCATTGGGGAGACCCAGTACTTC